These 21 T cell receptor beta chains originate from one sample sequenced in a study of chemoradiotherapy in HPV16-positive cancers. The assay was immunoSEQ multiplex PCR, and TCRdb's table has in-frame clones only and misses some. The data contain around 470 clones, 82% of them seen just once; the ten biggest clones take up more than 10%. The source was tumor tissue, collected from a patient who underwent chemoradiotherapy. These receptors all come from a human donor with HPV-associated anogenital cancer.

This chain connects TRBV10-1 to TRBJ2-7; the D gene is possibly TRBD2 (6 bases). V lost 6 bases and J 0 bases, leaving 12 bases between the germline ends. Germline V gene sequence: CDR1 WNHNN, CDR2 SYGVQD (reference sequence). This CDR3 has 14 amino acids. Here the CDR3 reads CASRYGGNSYEQYF. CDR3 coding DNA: TGCGCCAGCAGGTATGGGGGGAACTCCTACGAGCAGTACTTC.

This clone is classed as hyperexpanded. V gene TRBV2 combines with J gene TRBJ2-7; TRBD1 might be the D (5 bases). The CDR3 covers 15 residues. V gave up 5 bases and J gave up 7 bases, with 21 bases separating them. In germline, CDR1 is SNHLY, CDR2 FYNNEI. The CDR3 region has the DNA TGTGCCAGCAGTAGTCCACAGGCGCCATTGGGGGAGCAGTACTTC. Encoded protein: CASSSPQAPLGEQYF.

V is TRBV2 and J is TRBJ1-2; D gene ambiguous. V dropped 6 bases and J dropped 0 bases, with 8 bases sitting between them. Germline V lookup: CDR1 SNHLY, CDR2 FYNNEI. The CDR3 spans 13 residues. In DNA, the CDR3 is TGTGCCAGCAGAGGTTTAGCTAACTATGGCTACACCTTC. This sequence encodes CASRGLANYGYTF.

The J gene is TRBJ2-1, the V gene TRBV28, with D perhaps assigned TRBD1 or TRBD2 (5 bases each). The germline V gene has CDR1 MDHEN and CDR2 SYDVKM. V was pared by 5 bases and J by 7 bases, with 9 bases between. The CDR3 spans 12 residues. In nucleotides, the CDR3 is TGTGCCAGCAGTCCCGGGGCGAATGAGCAGTTCTTC. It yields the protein CASSPGANEQFF.

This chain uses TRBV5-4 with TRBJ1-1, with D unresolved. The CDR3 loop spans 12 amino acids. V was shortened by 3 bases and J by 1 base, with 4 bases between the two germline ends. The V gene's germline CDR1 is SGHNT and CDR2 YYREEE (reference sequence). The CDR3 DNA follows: TGTGCCAGCAGCTCAAGGAACACTGAAGCTTTCTTT. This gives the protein CASSSRNTEAFF. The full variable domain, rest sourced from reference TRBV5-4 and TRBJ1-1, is ETGVTQSPTHLIKTRGQQVTLRCSSQSGHNTVSWYQQALGQGPQFIFQYYREEENGRGNFPPRFSGLQFPNYSSELNVNALELDDSALYLCASSSRNTEAFFGQGTRLTVV.

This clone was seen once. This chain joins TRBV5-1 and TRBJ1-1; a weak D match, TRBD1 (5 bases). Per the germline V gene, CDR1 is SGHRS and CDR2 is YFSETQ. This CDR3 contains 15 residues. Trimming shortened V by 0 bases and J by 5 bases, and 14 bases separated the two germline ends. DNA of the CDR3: TGCGCCAGCAGCTTGGATCCCAGGGTCGGTACTGAAGCTTTCTTT. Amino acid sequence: CASSLDPRVGTEAFF. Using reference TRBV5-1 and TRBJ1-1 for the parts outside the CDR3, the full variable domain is KAGVTQTPRYLIKTRGQQVTLSCSPISGHRSVSWYQQTPGQGLQFLFEYFSETQRNKGNFPGRFSGRQFSNSRSEMNVSTLELGDSALYLCASSLDPRVGTEAFFGQGTRLTVV.

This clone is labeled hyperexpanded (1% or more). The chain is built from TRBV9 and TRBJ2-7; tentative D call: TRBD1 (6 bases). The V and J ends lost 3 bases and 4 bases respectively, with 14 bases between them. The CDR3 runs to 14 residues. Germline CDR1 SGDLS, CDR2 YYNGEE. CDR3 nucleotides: TGTGCCAGCAGCGAGGGGGACATCATGTACGAGCAGTACTTC. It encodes CASSEGDIMYEQYF.

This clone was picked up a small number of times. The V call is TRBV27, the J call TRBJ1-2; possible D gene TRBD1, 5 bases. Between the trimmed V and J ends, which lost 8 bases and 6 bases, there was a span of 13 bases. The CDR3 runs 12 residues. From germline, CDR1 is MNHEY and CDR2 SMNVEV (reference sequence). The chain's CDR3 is CASSLRGNGYTF. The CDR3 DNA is TGTGCCAGCTCCCTCCGGGGGAATGGCTACACCTTC.

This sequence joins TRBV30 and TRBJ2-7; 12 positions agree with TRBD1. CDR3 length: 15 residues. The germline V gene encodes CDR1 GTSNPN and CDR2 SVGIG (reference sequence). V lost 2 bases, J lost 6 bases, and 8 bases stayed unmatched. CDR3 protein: CAWSKKGQGAFEQYF. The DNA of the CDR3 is TGTGCCTGGAGTAAGAAGGGACAGGGGGCGTTCGAGCAGTACTTC.

The CDR3 bases are TGTGCCAGTAGTATTTCCCTCAGTAGTGAGCAGTTCTTC. Residues: CASSISLSSEQFF. The chain carries TRBV19 and TRBJ2-1; D ambiguous. The V gene's germline CDR1 is LNHDA and CDR2 SQIVND (reference sequence). V gave up 3 bases and J gave up 9 bases, with 12 bases separating them. The CDR3 covers 13 residues.

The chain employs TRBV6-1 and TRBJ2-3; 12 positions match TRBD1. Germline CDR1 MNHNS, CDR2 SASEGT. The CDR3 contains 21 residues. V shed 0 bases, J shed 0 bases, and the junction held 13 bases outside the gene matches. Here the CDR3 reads CASSEALRGQGARRSTDTQYF. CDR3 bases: TGTGCCAGCAGTGAAGCGTTGAGGGGACAGGGGGCTCGCCGTAGCACAGATACGCAGTATTTT.

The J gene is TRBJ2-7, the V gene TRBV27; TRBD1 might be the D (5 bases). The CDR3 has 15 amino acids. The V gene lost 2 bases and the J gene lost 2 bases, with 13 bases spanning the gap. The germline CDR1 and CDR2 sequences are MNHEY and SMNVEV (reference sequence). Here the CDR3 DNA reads TGTGCCAGCAGTTTAAGGGGTATAGGGCCCTACGAGCAGTACTTC. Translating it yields CASSLRGIGPYEQYF.

CDR3 sequence (DNA): TGTGCCAGCAGTGGAGGGGGACAGGGGGGTGAAAAACTGTTTTTT. It yields the protein CASSGGGQGGEKLFF. The rearrangement joins TRBV6-1 to TRBJ1-4; TRBD1 agrees at 11 bases. CDR3 length equals 15 residues. The germline CDR1 and CDR2 sequences are MNHNS and SASEGT. After removal of 4 bases from V and 7 bases from J, the junction contained 5 bases not matched to a gene.

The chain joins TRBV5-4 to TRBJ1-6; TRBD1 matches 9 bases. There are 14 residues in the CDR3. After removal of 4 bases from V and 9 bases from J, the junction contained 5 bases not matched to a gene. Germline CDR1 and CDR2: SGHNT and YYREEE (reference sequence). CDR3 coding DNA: TGTGCCAGCAGCCCGCGACAGGGGGGTTCACCCCTCCACTTT. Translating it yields CASSPRQGGSPLHF.

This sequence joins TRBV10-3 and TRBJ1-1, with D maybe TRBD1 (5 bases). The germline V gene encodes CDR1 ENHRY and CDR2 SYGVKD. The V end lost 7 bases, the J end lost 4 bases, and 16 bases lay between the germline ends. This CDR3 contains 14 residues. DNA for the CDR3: TGTGCCATCACCCCGACGGGGGAGGTCACTGAAGCTTTCTTT. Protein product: CAITPTGEVTEAFF.

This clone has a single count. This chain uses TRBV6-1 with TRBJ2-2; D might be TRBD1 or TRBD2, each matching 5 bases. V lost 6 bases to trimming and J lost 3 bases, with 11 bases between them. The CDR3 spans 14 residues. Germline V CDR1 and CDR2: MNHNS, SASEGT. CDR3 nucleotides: TGTGCCAGCAGAGGGACGACGTACACCGGGGAGCTGTTTTTT. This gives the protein CASRGTTYTGELFF.

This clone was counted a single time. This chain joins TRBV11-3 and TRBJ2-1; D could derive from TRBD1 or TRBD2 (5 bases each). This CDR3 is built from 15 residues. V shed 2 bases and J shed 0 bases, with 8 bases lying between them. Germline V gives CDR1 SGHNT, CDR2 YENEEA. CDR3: CASSLIGASYNEQFF. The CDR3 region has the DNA TGTGCCAGCAGCTTAATCGGGGCCTCCTACAATGAGCAGTTCTTC.

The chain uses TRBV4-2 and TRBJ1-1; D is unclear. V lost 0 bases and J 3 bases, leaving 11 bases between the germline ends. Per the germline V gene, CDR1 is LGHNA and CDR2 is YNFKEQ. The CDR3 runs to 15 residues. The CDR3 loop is CASSQDYRADTEAFF. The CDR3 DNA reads TGTGCCAGCAGCCAAGATTACAGAGCGGACACTGAAGCTTTCTTT.

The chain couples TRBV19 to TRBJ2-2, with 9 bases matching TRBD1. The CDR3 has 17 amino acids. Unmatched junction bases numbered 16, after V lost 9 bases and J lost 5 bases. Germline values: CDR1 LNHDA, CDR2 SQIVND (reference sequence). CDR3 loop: CASLGNWGQGSTGELFF. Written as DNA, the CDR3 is TGTGCCAGCCTAGGAAATTGGGGACAGGGTTCAACCGGGGAGCTGTTTTTT.

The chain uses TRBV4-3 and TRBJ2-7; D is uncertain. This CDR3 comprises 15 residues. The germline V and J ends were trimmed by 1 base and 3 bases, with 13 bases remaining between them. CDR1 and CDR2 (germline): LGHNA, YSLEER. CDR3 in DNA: TGCGCCAGCAGCCAAGGGGCTGGGTGGGACTACGAGCAGTACTTC. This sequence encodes CASSQGAGWDYEQYF.

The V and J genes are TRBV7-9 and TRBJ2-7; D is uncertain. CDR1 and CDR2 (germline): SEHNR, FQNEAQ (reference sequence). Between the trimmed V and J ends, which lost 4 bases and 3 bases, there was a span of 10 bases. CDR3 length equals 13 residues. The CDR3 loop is CASSSSASYEQYF. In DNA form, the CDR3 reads TGTGCCAGCAGCTCTTCGGCCAGCTACGAGCAGTACTTC.